The 16 T cell receptor beta chains below come from one sample, sequenced in a study of graft-versus-host responses after intestinal transplantation. Using immunoSEQ multiplex PCR, the repertoire was profiled, and TCRdb retains in-frame clones only, with some absent. Here the sample spans roughly 45,000 clones, approximately 95% being singletons. Sequencing used PBMCs, obtained 330 to 350 days after intestinal transplant. These receptor sequences come from a human patient who received an intestinal transplant, so some T cells may come from the graft donor.

The chain joins TRBV5-1 to TRBJ1-3; D unresolved. Germline V CDR1 and CDR2: SGHRS, YFSETQ. V was pared by 4 bases and J by 4 bases, with 9 bases between. The CDR3 loop spans 13 amino acids. The DNA of the CDR3 is TGCGCCAGCAGCCCTCTTCCCGGAAACACCATATATTTT. Protein: CASSPLPGNTIYF.

This clone has a handful of counts. The J gene is TRBJ1-1, the V gene TRBV7-9; D perhaps matches TRBD1 (5 bases). Deletions cut 0 bases from V and 6 bases from J, with 8 bases between. Germline CDR1 is SEHNR and CDR2 is FQNEAQ (reference sequence). This CDR3 region has 13 residues. CDR3 in DNA: TGTGCCAGCAGCTTAGCGGGGGGACCTGAAGCTTTCTTT. Amino acid sequence: CASSLAGGPEAFF.

The rearrangement links TRBV7-9 to TRBJ2-5, with 9 bases lining up with TRBD1. Germline values: CDR1 SEHNR, CDR2 FQNEAQ (reference sequence). Trimming took 5 bases from V and 3 from J; bases not matched to a gene: 4. This CDR3 contains 14 residues. Written as DNA, the CDR3 is TGTGCCAGCAGCCCAGGACAGGGGAAAGAGACCCAGTACTTC. It yields the protein CASSPGQGKETQYF. The full variable domain, its missing parts supplied by reference TRBV7-9 and TRBJ2-5, is DTGVSQNPRHKITKRGQNVTFRCDPISEHNRLYWYRQTLGQGPEFLTYFQNEAQLEKSRLLSDRFSAERPKGSFSTLEIQRTEQGDSAMYLCASSPGQGKETQYFGPGTRLLVL.

V usage is TRBV2 and J usage is TRBJ2-5, with D tentatively TRBD1 or TRBD2 (5 bases each). Germline V gene lookup returns CDR1 SNHLY and CDR2 FYNNEI. Trimming shortened V by 10 bases and J by 1 base, and 16 bases separated the two germline ends. The CDR3 spans 14 residues. Here the CDR3 reads CATAMRDGQETQYF. In DNA form, the CDR3 reads TGTGCCACAGCAATGAGGGACGGCCAAGAGACCCAGTACTTC.

This chain connects TRBV2 to TRBJ2-3, with D tentatively TRBD2 (7 bases). CDR1 is SNHLY and CDR2 is FYNNEI in the germline V gene. CDR3 length: 18 amino acids. The V end lost 1 base, the J end lost 7 bases, and 24 bases lay between the germline ends. The CDR3 DNA reads TGTGCCAGCAGTGAAGTGCGATTCGGGGGGCAAGGGGCCTATACGCAGTATTTT. This codes for CASSEVRFGGQGAYTQYF.

V usage is TRBV29-1 and J usage is TRBJ2-1, with D maybe TRBD2 (6 bases). CDR3 length: 13 amino acids. V lost 5 bases, J lost 4 bases, and 12 bases lay in between. CDR1 SQVTM and CDR2 ANQGSEA come from the germline V gene. CDR3 DNA: TGCAGCGTTTTTGAGGGGAGGTACAATGAGCAGTTCTTC. Translating gives CSVFEGRYNEQFF.

The chain carries TRBV19 and TRBJ1-5; D perhaps matches TRBD1 (6 bases). The germline gives CDR1 LNHDA, CDR2 SQIVND (reference sequence). The CDR3 is made up of 14 amino acids. The V end was cut by 6 bases, the J end by 3 bases, with 12 bases between. The CDR3 DNA is TGTGCCAGTAGGCCGGGACAAAACAATCAGCCCCAGCATTTT. Amino acids: CASRPGQNNQPQHF.

The J gene is TRBJ2-7, the V gene TRBV30, with a weak D call TRBD2 (6 bases). Per the germline V gene, CDR1 is GTSNPN and CDR2 is SVGIG (reference sequence). This CDR3 comprises 14 residues. The V gene lost 1 base and the J gene lost 9 bases, with 19 bases spanning the gap. The CDR3 region is CAWSGGGSWGGQYF. CDR3 bases: TGTGCCTGGAGTGGGGGAGGATCTTGGGGTGGGCAGTACTTC.

V is TRBV2 and J is TRBJ1-2; D is possibly TRBD1 (5 bases). Germline CDR1 SNHLY, CDR2 FYNNEI. CDR3 size: 13 residues. The V and J ends lost 6 bases and 4 bases respectively, with 12 bases between them. This CDR3 reads CASSEDTRYGYTF. DNA of the CDR3: TGTGCCAGCAGCGAGGACACCCGCTATGGCTACACCTTC.

The chain has TRBV7-2 and TRBJ2-7, with a possible D match to TRBD2 (5 bases). V was shortened by 5 bases and J by 2 bases, with 13 bases between the two germline ends. Germline CDR1 SGHTA, CDR2 FQGNSA. The CDR3 covers 14 residues. This chain's CDR3 is CASSLDRGTYEQYF. In DNA form, the CDR3 reads TGTGCCAGCAGCCTCGATCGAGGGACCTACGAGCAGTACTTC.

This rearrangement joins TRBV5-1 to TRBJ2-5; the D gene could be TRBD1 or TRBD2 (7 bases each). This CDR3 is 15 amino acids long. The V end lost 3 bases, the J end lost 5 bases, and 17 bases lay between the germline ends. Germline CDR1 SGHRS, CDR2 YFSETQ. CDR3 region: CASSSRGGPGETQYF. The CDR3 DNA sequence: TGCGCCAGCAGCTCCAGGGGGGGGCCAGGGGAGACCCAGTACTTC.

V is TRBV6-7 and J is TRBJ1-1; 8 bases are a match to TRBD1. TRBV6-7 is flagged as an ORF with uncertain function. The CDR3 runs to 15 residues. The junction had 3 bases not matched to a gene; V was cut back by 2 bases and J by 1 base. The CDR3 protein is CASSYGDRRNTEAFF. DNA for the CDR3: TGTGCCAGCAGTTACGGGGACAGGAGGAACACTGAAGCTTTCTTT.

The V and J genes are TRBV2 and TRBJ2-7; 7 nucleotides line up with TRBD1. The germline gives CDR1 SNHLY, CDR2 FYNNEI. Losses at the gene ends were 7 bases for V and 0 bases for J; bases not matched to a gene: 6. The CDR3 is 14 residues long. In nucleotides, the CDR3 is TGTGCCAGCAAAGGGGGCGGCGGCTCCTACGAGCAGTACTTC. Translation gives CASKGGGGSYEQYF.

This clone was found once. The gene calls are TRBV7-2 and TRBJ2-1, with D unclear. Germline V gene data show CDR1 as SGHTA and CDR2 as FQGNSA. CDR3 length: 11 residues. Trimming took off 2 bases at V and 8 bases at J, with 4 bases between the two ends. The CDR3 spells CASSLIYEQFF. The DNA of the CDR3 is TGTGCCAGCAGCTTAATCTATGAGCAGTTCTTC.

In nucleotides, the CDR3 is TGTGCCAGCAGCGAAATCCGGGACAGGAATGAAAAACTGTTTTTT. Encoded protein: CASSEIRDRNEKLFF. The gene calls are TRBV7-9 and TRBJ1-4; 8 nucleotides agree with TRBD1. Losses at the gene ends were 5 bases for V and 5 bases for J; bases not matched to a gene: 7. Per germline, CDR1 SEHNR and CDR2 FQNEAQ (reference sequence). This CDR3 is 15 amino acids long. The entire variable domain, with the rest obtained from reference TRBV7-9 and TRBJ1-4, is as follows: DTGVSQNPRHKITKRGQNVTFRCDPISEHNRLYWYRQTLGQGPEFLTYFQNEAQLEKSRLLSDRFSAERPKGSFSTLEIQRTEQGDSAMYLCASSEIRDRNEKLFFGSGTQLSVL.

V is TRBV7-6 and J is TRBJ2-5; D not resolved. The CDR3 has 15 residues. The V gene's germline CDR1 is SGHVS and CDR2 FNYEAQ. V was cut by 2 bases and J by 1 base, with 11 bases left in between. DNA for the CDR3: TGTGCCAGCAGCTTATGGAACTCGGCCCAAGAGACCCAGTACTTC. It yields the protein CASSLWNSAQETQYF.